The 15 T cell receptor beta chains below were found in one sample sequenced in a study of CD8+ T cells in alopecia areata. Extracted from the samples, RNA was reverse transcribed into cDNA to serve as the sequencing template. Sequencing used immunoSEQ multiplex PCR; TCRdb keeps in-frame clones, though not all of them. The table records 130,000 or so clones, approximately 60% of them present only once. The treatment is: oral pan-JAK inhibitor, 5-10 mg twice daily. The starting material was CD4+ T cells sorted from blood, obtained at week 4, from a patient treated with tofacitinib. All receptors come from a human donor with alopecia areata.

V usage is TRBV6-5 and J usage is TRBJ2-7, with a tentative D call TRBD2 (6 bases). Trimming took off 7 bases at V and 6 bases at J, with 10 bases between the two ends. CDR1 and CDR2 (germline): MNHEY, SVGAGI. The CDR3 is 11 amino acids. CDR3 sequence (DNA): TGTGCCAGCACGGAGGGTGCCGAGCAGTACTTC. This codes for CASTEGAEQYF.

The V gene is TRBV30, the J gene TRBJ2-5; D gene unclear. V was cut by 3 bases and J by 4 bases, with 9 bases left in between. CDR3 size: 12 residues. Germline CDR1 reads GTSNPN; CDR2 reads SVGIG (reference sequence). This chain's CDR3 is CAWSVSIETQYF. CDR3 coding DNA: TGTGCCTGGAGCGTCTCTATAGAGACCCAGTACTTC. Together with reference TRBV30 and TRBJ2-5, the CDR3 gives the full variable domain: SQTIHQWPATLVQPVGSPLSLECTVEGTSNPNLYWYRQAAGRGLQLLFYSVGIGQISSEVPQNLSASRPQDRQFILSSKKLLLSDSGFYLCAWSVSIETQYFGPGTRLLVL.

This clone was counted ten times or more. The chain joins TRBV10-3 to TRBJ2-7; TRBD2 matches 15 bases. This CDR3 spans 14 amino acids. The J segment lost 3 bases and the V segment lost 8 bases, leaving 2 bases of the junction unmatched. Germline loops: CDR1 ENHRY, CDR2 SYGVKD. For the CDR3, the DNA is TGTGCCATCGGACTAGCGGGAGGGCACTACGAGCAGTACTTC. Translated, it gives CAIGLAGGHYEQYF.

Here the CDR3 reads CASSFEAGVEAFF. The CDR3 region has the DNA TGTGCCAGCAGCTTCGAGGCAGGGGTAGAAGCTTTCTTT. The chain carries TRBV13 and TRBJ1-1; TRBD1 is a possible D gene (6 bases). The CDR3 contains 13 residues. V was trimmed by 3 bases and J by 8 bases, leaving 13 bases between them. Germline V gene lookup returns CDR1 PRHDT and CDR2 FYEKMQ (reference sequence).

CDR3 bases: TGTGCCAGCAGTAAGGGACTAGCGTCGGAGGAGACCCAGTACTTC. As protein: CASSKGLASEETQYF. The chain couples TRBV2 to TRBJ2-5, with TRBD2 identical over 10 bases. The CDR3 covers 15 residues. J was trimmed by 5 bases and V by 5 bases; bases with no gene match: 8. Germline CDR1 reads SNHLY; CDR2 reads FYNNEI.

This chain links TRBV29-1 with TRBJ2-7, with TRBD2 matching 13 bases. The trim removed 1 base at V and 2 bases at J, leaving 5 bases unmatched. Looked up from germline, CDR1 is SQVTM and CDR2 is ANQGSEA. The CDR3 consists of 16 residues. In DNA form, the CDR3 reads TGCAGCGTTGAAGCCTGGACTAGCGGGGGTACCTACGAGCAGTACTTC. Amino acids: CSVEAWTSGGTYEQYF.

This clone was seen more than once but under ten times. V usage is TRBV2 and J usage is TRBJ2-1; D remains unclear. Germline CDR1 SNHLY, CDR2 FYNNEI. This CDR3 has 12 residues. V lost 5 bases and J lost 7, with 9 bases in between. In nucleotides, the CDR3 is TGTGCCAGCAGTCTTTTGAAGAATGAGCAGTTCTTC. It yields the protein CASSLLKNEQFF.

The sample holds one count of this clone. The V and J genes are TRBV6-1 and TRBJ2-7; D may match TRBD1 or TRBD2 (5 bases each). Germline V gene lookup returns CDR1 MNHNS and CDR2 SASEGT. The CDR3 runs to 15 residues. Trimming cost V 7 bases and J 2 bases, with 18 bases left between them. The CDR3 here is CASMPMGWGPYEQYF. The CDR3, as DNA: TGTGCCAGCATGCCTATGGGGTGGGGACCCTACGAGCAGTACTTC.

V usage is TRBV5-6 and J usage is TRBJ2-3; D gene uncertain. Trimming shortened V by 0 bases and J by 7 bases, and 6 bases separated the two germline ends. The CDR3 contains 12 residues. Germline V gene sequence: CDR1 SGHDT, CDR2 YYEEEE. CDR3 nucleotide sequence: TGTGCCAGCAGCTTGGGGCGGTATACGCAGTATTTT. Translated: CASSLGRYTQYF. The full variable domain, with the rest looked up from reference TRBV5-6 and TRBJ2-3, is DAGVTQSPTHLIKTRGQQVTLRCSPKSGHDTVSWYQQALGQGPQFIFQYYEEEERQRGNFPDRFSGHQFPNYSSELNVNALLLGDSALYLCASSLGRYTQYFGPGTRLTVL.

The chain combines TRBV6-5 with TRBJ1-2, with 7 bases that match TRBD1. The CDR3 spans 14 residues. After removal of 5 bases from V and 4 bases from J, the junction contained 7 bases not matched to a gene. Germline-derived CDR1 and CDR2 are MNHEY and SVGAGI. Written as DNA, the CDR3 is TGTGCCAGCAGTGCCCGGGACAGTCTCTATGGCTACACCTTC. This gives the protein CASSARDSLYGYTF.

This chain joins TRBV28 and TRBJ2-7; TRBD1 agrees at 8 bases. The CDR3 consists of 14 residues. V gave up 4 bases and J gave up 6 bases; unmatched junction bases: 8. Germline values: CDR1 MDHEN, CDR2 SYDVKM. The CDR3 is CASSSGQGKGEQYF. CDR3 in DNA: TGTGCCAGCAGTTCCGGACAGGGAAAAGGCGAGCAGTACTTC. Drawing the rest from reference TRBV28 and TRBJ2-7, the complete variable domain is DVKVTQSSRYLVKRTGEKVFLECVQDMDHENMFWYRQDPGLGLRLIYFSYDVKMKEKGDIPEGYSVSREKKERFSLILESASTNQTSMYLCASSSGQGKGEQYFGPGTRLTVT.

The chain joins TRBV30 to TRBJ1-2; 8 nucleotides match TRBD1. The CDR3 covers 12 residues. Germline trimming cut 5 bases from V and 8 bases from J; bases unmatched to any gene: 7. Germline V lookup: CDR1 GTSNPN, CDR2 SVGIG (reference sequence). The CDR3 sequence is CAWGQGGGGYTF. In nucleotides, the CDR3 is TGTGCCTGGGGACAGGGTGGTGGCGGCTACACCTTC.

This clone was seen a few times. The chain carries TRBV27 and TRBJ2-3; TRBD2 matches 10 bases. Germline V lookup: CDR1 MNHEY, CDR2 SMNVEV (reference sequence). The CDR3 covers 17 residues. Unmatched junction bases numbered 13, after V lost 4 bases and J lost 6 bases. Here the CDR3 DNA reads TGTGCCAGCAGTTCGCTGGCTAGCGGGAGTTGGGTGGATACGCAGTATTTT. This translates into CASSSLASGSWVDTQYF.

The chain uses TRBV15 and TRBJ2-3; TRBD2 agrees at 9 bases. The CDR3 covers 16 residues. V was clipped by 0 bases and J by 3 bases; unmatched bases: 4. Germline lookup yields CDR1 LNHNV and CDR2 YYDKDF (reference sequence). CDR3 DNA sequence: TGTGCCACCAGCAGAGATCGGCTAGCGGGGACAGATACGCAGTATTTT. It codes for CATSRDRLAGTDTQYF.

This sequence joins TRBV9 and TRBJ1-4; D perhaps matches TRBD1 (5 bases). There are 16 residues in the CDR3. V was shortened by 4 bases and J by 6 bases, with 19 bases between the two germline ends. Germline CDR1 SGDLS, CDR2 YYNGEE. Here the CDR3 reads CASSLGLRTGDEKLFF. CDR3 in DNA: TGTGCCAGCAGCTTAGGTCTCCGGACGGGGGATGAAAAACTGTTTTTT. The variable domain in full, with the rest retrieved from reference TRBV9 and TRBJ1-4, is DSGVTQTPKHLITATGQRVTLRCSPRSGDLSVYWYQQSLDQGLQFLIQYYNGEERAKGNILERFSAQQFPDLHSELNLSSLELGDSALYFCASSLGLRTGDEKLFFGSGTQLSVL.